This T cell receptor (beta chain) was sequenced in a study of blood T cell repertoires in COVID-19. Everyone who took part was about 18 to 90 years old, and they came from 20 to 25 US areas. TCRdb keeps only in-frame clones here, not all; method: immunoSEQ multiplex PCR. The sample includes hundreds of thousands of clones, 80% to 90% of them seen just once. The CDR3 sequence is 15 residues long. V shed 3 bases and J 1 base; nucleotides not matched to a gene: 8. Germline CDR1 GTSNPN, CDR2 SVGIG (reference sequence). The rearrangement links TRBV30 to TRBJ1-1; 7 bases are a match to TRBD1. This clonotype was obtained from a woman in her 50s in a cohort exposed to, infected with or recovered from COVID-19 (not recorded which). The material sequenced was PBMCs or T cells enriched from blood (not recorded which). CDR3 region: CAWRTGLMWNTEAFF. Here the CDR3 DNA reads TGTGCCTGGAGGACAGGGTTGATGTGGAACACTGAAGCTTTCTTT.